One TCR beta chain is described in this entry. CDR3 length: 14 amino acids. The germline V and J ends were trimmed by 4 bases and 4 bases, with 14 bases remaining between them. Germline V CDR1 and CDR2: SGHRS, YFSETQ. This record belongs to a study of shared clonotypes between healthy human individuals. Background on the study: There were three CD4 naive, three CD4 memory, two CD8 naive and one CD8 memory plates per donor.

At deep level, the assay was performed. Sequencing was performed with immunoSEQ multiplex PCR; in TCRdb, only in-frame clones are kept and a portion is missing. The sample consists of 980,000 or so clones, 70% to 85% of them appearing once. All donors qualified as healthy HIV-negative adults and had experienced no recent acute infections or vaccinations. The TCR comes from a man younger than 30 in good health. This chain uses TRBV5-1 with TRBJ1-1; D call uncertain. Specimen: memory CD4+ T cells sorted from blood. Subset specified: CD45RA-negative fraction. CDR3 loop: CASSPYAGPTEAFF. As DNA, the CDR3 is TGCGCCAGCAGCCCCTACGCGGGTCCCACTGAAGCTTTCTTT.